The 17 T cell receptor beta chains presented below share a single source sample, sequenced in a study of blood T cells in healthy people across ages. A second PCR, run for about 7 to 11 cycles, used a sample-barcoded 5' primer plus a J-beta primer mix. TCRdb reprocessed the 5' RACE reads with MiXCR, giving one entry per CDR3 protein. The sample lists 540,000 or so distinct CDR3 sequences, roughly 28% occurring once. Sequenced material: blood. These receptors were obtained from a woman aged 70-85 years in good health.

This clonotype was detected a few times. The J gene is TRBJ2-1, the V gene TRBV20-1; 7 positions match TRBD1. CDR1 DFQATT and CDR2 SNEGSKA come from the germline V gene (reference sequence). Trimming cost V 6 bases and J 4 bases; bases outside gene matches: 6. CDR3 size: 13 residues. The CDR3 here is CSAPRDSYNEQFF. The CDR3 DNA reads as TGCAGTGCGCCCCGGGACAGTTACAATGAGCAGTTCTTC.

In DNA form, the CDR3 reads TGTGCCATTGCCAGGGTGAGCTCCTATAATTCACCCCTCCACTTT. This translates into CAIARVSSYNSPLHF. The chain uses TRBV6-5 and TRBJ1-6; D is possibly TRBD1 (5 bases). V was shortened by 10 bases and J by 0 bases, with 13 bases between the two germline ends. This CDR3 spans 15 amino acids. Per the germline V gene, CDR1 is MNHEY and CDR2 is SVGAGI.

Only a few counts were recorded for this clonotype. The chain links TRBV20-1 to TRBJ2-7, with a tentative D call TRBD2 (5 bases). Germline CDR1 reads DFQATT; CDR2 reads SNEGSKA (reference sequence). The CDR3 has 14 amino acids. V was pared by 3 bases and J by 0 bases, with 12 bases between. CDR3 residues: CSASGLGSSYEQYF. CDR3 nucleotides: TGCAGTGCTAGTGGATTGGGGAGCTCCTACGAGCAGTACTTC.

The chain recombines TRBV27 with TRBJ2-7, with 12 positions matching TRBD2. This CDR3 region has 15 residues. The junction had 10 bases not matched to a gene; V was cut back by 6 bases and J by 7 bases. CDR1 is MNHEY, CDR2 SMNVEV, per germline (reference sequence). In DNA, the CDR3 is TGTGCCAGCAGCCTATCGACTAGCGGGGGCGGGGAGCAGTACTTC. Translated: CASSLSTSGGGEQYF.

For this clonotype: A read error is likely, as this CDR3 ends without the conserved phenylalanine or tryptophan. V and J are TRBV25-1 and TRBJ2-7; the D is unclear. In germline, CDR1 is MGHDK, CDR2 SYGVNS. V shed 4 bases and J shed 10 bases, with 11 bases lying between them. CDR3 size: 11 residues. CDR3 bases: TGTGCCAGCAGTGGATTTTTGGATCAGTACTCC. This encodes CASSGFLDQYS.

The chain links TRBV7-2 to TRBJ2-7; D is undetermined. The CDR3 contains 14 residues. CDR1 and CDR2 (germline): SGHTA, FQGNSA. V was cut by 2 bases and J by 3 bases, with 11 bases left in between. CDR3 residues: CASSLNAGIYEQYF. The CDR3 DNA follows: TGTGCCAGCAGCTTAAACGCAGGAATCTACGAGCAGTACTTC.

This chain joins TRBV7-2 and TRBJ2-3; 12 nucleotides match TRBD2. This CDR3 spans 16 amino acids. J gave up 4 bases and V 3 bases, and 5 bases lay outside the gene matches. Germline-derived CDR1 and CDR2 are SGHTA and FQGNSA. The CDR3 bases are TGTGCCAGCAGCTTCTCTCTAGCGGGGGGGGCAGATACGCAGTATTTT. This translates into CASSFSLAGGADTQYF.

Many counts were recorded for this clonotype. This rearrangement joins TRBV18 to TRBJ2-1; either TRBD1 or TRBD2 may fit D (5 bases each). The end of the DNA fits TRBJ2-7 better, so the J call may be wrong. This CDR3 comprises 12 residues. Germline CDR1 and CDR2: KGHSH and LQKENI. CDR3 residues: CASSPPRGEQYF. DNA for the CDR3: TGTGCCAGCTCACCACCGAGGGGCGAGCAGTACTTC.

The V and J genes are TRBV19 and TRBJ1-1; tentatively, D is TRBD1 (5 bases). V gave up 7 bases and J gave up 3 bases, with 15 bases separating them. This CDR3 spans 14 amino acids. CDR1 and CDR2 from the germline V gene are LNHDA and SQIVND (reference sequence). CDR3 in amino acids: CASKSGGPYTEAFF. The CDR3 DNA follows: TGTGCCAGTAAATCCGGGGGACCTTACACTGAAGCTTTCTTT.

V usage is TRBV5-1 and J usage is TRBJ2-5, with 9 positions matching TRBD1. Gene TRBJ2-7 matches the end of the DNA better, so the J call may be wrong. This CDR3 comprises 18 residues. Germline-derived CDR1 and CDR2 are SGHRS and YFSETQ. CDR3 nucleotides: TGCGCCAGCAGCTTGCCGTACAGCCGGGACAGGGAGCTCTACGAGCAGTACTTC. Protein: CASSLPYSRDRELYEQYF.

The DNA for the CDR3 is TGTGCCAGCAGTCCGGGGACAGTACACACCTTC. Its protein product is CASSPGTVHTF. The chain couples TRBV7-8 to TRBJ1-2, with 7 bases that match TRBD1. The V gene's germline CDR1 is SGHVS and CDR2 FQNEAQ. CDR3 length equals 11 residues. J lost 12 bases, V lost 6 bases, and 7 bases had no gene match.

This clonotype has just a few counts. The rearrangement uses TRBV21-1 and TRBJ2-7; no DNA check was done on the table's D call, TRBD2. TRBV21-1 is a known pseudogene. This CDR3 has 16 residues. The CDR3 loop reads CASSSPREGRSYEQYF. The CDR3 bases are TGTGCCAGCAGCAGTCCGAGGGAGGGCCGGTCCTACGAGCAGTACTTC.

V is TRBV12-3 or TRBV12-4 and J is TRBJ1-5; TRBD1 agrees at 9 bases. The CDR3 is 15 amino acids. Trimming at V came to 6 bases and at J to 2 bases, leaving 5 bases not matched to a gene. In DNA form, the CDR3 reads TGTGCCAGCAGGAGGACAGGGGCGGGCAATCAGCCCCAGCATTTT. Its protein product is CASRRTGAGNQPQHF.

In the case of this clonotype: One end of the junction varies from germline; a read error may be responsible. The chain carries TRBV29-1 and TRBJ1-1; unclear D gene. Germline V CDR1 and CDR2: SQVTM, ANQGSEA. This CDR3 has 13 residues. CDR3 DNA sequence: TGCAGCGCTAGCATGGGATTGAACACTGGAGCTTTCTTT. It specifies CSASMGLNTGAFF.

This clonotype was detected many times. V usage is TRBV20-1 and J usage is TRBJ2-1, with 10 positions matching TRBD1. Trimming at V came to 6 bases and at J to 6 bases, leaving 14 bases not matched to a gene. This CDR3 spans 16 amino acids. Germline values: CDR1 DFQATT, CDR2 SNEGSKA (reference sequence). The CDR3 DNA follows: TGCAGTGCGCTACAACTGGAGGGACAGGGGCTCAATGAGCAGTTCTTC. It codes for CSALQLEGQGLNEQFF.

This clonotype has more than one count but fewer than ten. In DNA, the CDR3 is TGTGCCAGCAGGTCCGGCGGGGTGGCGGGGACGCAGTATTTT. Its protein product is CASRSGGVAGTQYF. V and J are TRBV6-5 and TRBJ2-3; possible D gene TRBD2, 6 bases. V lost 6 bases and J 9 bases, leaving 19 bases between the germline ends. The CDR3 runs 14 residues. Germline CDR1 reads MNHEY; CDR2 reads SVGAGI.

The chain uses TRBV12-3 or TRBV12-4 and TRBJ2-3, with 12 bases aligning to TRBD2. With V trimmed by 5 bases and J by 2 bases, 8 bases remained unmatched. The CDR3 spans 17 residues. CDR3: CASSPWTSGATTDTQYF. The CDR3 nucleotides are TGTGCCAGCAGTCCCTGGACTAGCGGGGCTACCACAGATACGCAGTATTTT.